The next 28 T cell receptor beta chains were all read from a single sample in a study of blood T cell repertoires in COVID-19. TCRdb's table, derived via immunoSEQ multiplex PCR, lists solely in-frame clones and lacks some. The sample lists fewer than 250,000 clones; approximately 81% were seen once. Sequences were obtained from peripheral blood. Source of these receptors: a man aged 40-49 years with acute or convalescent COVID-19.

DNA of the CDR3: TGTGCCAGCAGTACCGGGACAGGACCTTACGAGCAGTACTTC. Residues: CASSTGTGPYEQYF. The genes are TRBV28 and TRBJ2-7, with 8 bases identical to TRBD1. Germline V gene data show CDR1 as MDHEN and CDR2 as SYDVKM. The CDR3 consists of 14 residues. V was clipped by 5 bases and J by 4 bases; unmatched bases: 7.

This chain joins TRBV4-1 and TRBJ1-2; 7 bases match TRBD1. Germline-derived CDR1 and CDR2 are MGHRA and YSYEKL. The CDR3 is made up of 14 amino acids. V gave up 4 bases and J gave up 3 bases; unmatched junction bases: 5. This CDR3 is CASSLQGVYYGYTF. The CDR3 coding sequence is TGCGCCAGCAGCCTCCAGGGGGTATACTATGGCTACACCTTC.

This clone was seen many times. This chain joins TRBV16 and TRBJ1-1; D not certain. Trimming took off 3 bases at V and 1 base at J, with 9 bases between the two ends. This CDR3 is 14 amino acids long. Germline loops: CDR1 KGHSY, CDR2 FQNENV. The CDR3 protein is CASSHHRQNTEAFF. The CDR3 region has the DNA TGTGCCAGCAGCCATCATAGACAGAACACTGAAGCTTTCTTT.

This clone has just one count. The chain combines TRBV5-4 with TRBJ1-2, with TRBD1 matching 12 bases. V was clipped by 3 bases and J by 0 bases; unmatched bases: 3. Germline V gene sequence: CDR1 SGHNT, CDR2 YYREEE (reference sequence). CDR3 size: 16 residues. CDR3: CASSSGQGAANYGYTF. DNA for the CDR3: TGTGCCAGCAGCTCGGGACAGGGGGCTGCTAACTATGGCTACACCTTC.

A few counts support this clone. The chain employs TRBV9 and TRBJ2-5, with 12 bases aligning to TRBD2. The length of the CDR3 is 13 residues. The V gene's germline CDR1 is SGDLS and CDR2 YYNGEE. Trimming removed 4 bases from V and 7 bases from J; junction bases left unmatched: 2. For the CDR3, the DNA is TGTGCCAGCAGCCCTAGCGGGGGGGCGACCCAGTACTTC. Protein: CASSPSGGATQYF.

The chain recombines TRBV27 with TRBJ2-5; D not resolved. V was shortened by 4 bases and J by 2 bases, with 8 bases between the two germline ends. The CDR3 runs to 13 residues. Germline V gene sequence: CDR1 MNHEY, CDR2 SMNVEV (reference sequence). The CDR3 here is CASSYGIQETQYF. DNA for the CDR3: TGTGCCAGCAGTTACGGTATACAAGAGACCCAGTACTTC.

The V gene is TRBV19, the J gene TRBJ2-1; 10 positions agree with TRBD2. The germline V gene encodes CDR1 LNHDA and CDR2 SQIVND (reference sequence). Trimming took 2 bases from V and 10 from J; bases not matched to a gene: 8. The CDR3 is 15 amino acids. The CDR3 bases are TGTGCCAGTAGTATATGGGGGACTAGCGCCCCAGAGCAGTTCTTC. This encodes CASSIWGTSAPEQFF.

This CDR3 is CAWSVSGHTEAFF. Here the CDR3 DNA reads TGTGCCTGGAGTGTATCAGGGCACACTGAAGCTTTCTTT. This chain uses TRBV30 with TRBJ1-1; a weak D match, TRBD1 (5 bases). The germline V and J ends were trimmed by 0 bases and 3 bases, with 8 bases remaining between them. Germline V gene data show CDR1 as GTSNPN and CDR2 as SVGIG (reference sequence). This CDR3 contains 13 residues.

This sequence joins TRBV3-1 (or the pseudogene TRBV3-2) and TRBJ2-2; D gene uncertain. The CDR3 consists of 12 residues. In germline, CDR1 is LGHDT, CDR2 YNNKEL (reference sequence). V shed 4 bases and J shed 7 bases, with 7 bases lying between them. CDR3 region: CASSPPVGELFF. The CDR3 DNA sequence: TGTGCCAGCAGCCCCCCGGTCGGGGAGCTGTTTTTT.

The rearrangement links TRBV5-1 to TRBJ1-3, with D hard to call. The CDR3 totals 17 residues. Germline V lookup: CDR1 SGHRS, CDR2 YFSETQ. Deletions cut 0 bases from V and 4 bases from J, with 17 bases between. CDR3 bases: TGCGCCAGCAGCTTGGATCCGGGGAAAACTGCCGGAAACACCATATATTTT. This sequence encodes CASSLDPGKTAGNTIYF.

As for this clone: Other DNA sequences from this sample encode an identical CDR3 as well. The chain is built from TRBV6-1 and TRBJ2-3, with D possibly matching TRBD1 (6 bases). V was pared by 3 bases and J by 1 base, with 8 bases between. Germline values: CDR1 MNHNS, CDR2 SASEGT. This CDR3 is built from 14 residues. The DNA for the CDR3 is TGTGCCAGCAGTGAGCCAGGGGGCACAGATACGCAGTATTTT. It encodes CASSEPGGTDTQYF.

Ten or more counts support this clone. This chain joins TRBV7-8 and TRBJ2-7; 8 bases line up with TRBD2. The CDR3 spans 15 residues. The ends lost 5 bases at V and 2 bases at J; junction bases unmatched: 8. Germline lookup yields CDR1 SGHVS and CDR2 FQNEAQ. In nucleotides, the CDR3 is TGTGCCAGCAGCCCGTCGGGACTAGTTGCCTACGAGCAGTACTTC. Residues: CASSPSGLVAYEQYF.

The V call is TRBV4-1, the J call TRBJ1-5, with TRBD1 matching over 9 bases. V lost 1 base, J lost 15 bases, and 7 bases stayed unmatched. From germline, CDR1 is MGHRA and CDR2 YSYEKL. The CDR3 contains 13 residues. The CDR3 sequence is CASSQATGTGRHF. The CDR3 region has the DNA TGCGCCAGCAGCCAAGCAACCGGGACAGGGAGGCATTTT.

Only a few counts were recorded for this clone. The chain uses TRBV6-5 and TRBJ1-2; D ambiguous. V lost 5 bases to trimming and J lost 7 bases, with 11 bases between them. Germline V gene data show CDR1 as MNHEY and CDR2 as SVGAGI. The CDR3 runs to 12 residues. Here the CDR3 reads CASSKFASGYTF. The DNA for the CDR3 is TGTGCCAGCAGTAAATTTGCTAGTGGCTACACCTTC.

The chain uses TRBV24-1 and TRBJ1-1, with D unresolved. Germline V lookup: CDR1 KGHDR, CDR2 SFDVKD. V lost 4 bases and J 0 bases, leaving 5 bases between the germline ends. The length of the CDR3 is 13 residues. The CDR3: CATSEEMNTEAFF. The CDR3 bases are TGTGCCACCAGTGAAGAGATGAACACTGAAGCTTTCTTT.

In nucleotides, the CDR3 is TGTGCCAGCAGTTCCCTAGACGGATATAGCAATCAGCCCCAGCATTTT. Translation: CASSSLDGYSNQPQHF. The J gene is TRBJ1-5, the V gene TRBV6-5; D is uncertain. The V end lost 4 bases, the J end lost 0 bases, and 13 bases lay between the germline ends. The CDR3 is 16 residues long. The V gene's germline CDR1 is MNHEY and CDR2 SVGAGI.

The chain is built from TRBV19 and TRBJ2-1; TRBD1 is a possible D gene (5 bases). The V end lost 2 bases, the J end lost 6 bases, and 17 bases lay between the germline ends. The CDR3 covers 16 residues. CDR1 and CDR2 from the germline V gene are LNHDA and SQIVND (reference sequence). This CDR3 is CASSIQGTTKVNEQFF. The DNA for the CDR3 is TGTGCCAGTAGTATACAGGGCACGACGAAGGTCAATGAGCAGTTCTTC.

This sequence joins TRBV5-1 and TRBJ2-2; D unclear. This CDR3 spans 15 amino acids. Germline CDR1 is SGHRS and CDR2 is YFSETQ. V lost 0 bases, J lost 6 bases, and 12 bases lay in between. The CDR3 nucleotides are TGCGCCAGCAGCTTGGGGCTAGATTTCCCCGGGGAGCTGTTTTTT. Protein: CASSLGLDFPGELFF.

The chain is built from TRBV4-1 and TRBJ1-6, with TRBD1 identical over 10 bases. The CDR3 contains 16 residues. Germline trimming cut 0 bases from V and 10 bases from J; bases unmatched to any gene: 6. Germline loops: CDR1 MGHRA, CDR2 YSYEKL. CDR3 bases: TGCGCCAGCAGCCAAGAGGCGGGACAGGGGAGGTCACCCCTCCACTTT. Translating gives CASSQEAGQGRSPLHF.

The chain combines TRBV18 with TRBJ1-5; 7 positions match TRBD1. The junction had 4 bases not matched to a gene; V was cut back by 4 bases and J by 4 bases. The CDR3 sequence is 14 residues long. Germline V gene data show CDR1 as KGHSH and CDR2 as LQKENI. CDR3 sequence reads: CASSRTGANQPQHF. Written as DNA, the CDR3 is TGTGCCAGCTCACGTACAGGGGCAAATCAGCCCCAGCATTTT. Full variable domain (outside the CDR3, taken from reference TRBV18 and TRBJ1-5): NAGVMQNPRHLVRRRGQEARLRCSPMKGHSHVYWYRQLPEEGLKFMVYLQKENIIDESGMPKERFSAEFPKEGPSILRIQQVVRGDSAAYFCASSRTGANQPQHFGDGTRLSIL.

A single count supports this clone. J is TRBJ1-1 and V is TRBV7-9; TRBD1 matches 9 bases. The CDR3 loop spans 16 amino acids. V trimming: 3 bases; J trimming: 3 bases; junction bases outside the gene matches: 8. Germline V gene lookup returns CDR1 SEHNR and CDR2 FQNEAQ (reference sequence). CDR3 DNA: TGTGCCAGCAGCTTTGGACAGGGGTCGGTAGACACTGAAGCTTTCTTT. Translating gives CASSFGQGSVDTEAFF. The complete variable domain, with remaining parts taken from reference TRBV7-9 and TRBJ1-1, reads DTGVSQNPRHKITKRGQNVTFRCDPISEHNRLYWYRQTLGQGPEFLTYFQNEAQLEKSRLLSDRFSAERPKGSFSTLEIQRTEQGDSAMYLCASSFGQGSVDTEAFFGQGTRLTVV.

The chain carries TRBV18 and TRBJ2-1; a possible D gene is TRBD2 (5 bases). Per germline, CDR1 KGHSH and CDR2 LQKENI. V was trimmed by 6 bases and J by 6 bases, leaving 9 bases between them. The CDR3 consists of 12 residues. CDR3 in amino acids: CASSEAGNEQFF. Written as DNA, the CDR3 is TGTGCCAGCTCGGAGGCTGGCAATGAGCAGTTCTTC.

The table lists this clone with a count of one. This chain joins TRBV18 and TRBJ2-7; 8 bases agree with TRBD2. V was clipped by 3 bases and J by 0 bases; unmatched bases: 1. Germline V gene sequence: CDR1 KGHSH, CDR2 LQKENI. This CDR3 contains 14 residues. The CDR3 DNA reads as TGTGCCAGCTCACCGAGCGGGAGCTCCTACGAGCAGTACTTC. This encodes CASSPSGSSYEQYF.

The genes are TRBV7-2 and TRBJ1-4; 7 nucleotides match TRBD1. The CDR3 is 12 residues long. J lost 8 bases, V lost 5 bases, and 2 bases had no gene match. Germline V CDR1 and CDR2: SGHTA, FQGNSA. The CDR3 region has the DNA TGTGCCAGCAGCCCAGGGGGAGAAAAACTGTTTTTT. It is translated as CASSPGGEKLFF.

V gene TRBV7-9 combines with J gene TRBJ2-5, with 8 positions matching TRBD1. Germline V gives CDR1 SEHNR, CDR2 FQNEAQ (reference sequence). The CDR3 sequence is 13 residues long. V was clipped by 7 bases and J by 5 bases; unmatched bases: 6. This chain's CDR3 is CASIRGRGETQYF. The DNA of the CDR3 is TGTGCCAGCATCAGGGGGCGCGGGGAGACCCAGTACTTC.

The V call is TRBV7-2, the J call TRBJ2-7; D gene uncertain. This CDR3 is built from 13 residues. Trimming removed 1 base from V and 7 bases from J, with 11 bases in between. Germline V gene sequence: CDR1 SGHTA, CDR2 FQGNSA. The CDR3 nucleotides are TGTGCCAGCAGCTTAGTCTCGGGTAGGGAGCAGTACTTC. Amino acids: CASSLVSGREQYF.

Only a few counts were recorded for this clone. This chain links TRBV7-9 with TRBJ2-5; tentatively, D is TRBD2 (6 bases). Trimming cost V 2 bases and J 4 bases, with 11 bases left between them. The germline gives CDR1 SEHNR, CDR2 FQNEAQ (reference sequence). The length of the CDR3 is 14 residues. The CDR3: CASSLRLDVETQYF. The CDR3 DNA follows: TGTGCCAGCAGCTTAAGACTAGATGTAGAGACCCAGTACTTC.

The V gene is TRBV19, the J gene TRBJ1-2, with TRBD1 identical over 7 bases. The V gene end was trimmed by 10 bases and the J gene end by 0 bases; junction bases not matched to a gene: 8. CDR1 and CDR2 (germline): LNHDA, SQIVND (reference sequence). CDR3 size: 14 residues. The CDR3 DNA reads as TGTGCCACCCACAGGGGATCGGCTAACTATGGCTACACCTTC. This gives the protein CATHRGSANYGYTF.